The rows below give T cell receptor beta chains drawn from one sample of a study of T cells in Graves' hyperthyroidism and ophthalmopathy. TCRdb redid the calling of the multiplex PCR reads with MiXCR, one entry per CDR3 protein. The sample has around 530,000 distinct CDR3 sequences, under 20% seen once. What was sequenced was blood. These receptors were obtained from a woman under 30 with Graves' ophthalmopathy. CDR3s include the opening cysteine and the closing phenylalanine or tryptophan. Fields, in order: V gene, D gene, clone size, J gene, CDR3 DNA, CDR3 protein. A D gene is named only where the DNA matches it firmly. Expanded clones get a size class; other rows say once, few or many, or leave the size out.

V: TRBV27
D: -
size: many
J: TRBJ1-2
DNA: TGTGCCAGCAGTTTCTATCCTACCACTTATGGCTACACCTTC
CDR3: CASSFYPTTYGYTF

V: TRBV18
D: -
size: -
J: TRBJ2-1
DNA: TGTGCCAGCAGCGTAGCTATGGGTGAGCAGTTCTTC
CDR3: CASSVAMGEQFF

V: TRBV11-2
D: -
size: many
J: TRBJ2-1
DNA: TGTGCCAGCAGTTGGAACAATGAGCAGTTCTTC
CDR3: CASSWNNEQFF

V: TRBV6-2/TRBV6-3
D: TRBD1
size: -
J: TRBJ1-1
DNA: TGTGCCAGCAGTTACCGAGACAGGGCAGAAGCTTTCTTT
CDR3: CASSYRDRAEAFF

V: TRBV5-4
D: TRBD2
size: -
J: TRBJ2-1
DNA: TGTGCCAGCAGCCCTCCGACTAGCGGGTCATACAATGAGCAGTTCTTC
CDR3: CASSPPTSGSYNEQFF

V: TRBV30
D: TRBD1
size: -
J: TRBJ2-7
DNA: TGTGCCTGGAGACCAGGGGGATTTGTAGGCGAGCAGTACTTC
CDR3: CAWRPGGFVGEQYF

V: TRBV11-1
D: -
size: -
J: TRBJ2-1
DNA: TGTGCCAGCAGCTCCGAGTCAGGGGAATACAATGAGCAGTTCTTC
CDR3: CASSSESGEYNEQFF

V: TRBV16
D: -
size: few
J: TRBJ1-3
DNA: TGTGCCAGCAACCGGGTCGCGACTGGAAACACCATATATTTT
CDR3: CASNRVATGNTIYF

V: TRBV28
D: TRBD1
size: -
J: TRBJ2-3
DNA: TGTGCCAGCAGCCAGGACAGGGGGCCCACAGATACGCAGTATTTT
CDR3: CASSQDRGPTDTQYF

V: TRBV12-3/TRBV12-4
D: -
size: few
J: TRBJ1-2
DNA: TGTGCCAGCAGTCAAGGACGGCCTGCTAACTATGGCTACACCTTC
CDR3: CASSQGRPANYGYTF

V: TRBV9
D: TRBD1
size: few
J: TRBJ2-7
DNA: TGTGCCAGCAGCGAGACAGGGGGGGGTTACGAGCAGTACTTC
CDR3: CASSETGGGYEQYF

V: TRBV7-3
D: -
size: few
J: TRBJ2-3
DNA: TGTGCCAGCAGCTTAATGCCGGAGGCGGCAGATACGCAGTATTTT
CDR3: CASSLMPEAADTQYF

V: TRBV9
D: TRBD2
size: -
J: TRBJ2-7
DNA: TGTGCCAGCAGCGCCGGGGGGGACAATGAGCAGTACTTC
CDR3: CASSAGGDNEQYF

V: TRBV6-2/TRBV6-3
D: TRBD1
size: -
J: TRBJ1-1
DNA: TGTGCCAGCGGATTTCAGGGGGTGAACACTGAAGCTTTCTTT
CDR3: CASGFQGVNTEAFF

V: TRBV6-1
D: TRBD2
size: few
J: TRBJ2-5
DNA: TGTGCCAGCAGTCCCCGGGGGGAGCGAAGAGAGACCCAGTACTTC
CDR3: CASSPRGERRETQYF

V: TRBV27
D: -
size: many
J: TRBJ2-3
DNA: TGTGCCAGCAGTTTAGGCGGGTATAGCACAGATACGCAGTATTTT
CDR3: CASSLGGYSTDTQYF

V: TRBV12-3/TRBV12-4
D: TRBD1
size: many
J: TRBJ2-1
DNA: TGTGCCAGCAGTCCGGGACAGGGGATAAGTGAGCAGTTCTTC
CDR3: CASSPGQGISEQFF

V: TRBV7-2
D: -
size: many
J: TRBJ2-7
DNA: TGTGCCAGCAGCTTAGGGTCGGGCAGCCCCTACGAGCAGTACTTC
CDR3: CASSLGSGSPYEQYF

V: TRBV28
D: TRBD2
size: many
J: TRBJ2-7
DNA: TGTGCCAGCAGTTACCTGACTAGCGGGAGTAGCTCCTACGAGCAGTACTTC
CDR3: CASSYLTSGSSSYEQYF

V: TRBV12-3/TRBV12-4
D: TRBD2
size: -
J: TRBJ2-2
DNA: TGTGCCAGCAGTTCGACTAGCGGGGACGGGGAGCTGTTTTTT
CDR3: CASSSTSGDGELFF

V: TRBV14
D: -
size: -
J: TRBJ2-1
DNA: TGTGCCAGCAGCCAAGGATTCTCGCACAATGAGCAGTTCTTC
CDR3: CASSQGFSHNEQFF

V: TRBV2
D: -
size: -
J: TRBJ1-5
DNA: TGTGCCAGCAGCCCCGGGTCTAAAGTGGGCAATCAGCCCCAGCATTTT
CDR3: CASSPGSKVGNQPQHF

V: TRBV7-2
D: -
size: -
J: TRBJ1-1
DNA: TGTGCCAGCAGCGAGGGGGGTGGGATGAACACTGAAGCTTTCTTT
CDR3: CASSEGGGMNTEAFF

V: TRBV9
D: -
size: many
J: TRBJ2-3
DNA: TGTGCCAGCAGCGTTGGGGAAGATACGCAGTATTTT
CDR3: CASSVGEDTQYF

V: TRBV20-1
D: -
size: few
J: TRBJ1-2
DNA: TGCAGTGCTAGAGATCTTTCGGCTCTGAGCCCCTATGGCTACACCTTC
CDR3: CSARDLSALSPYGYTF

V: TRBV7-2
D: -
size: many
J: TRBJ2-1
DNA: TGTGCCAGCAGCGGGTTGAGAAGGCGGGACCGGGGCAATGAGCAGTTCTTC
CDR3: CASSGLRRRDRGNEQFF

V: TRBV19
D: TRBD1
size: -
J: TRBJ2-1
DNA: TGTGCCAGTAGTAGACAGGGGGTGAATGAGCAGTTCTTC
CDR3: CASSRQGVNEQFF

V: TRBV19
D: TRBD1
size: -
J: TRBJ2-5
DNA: TGTGCCAGTAGTACCGGAGGCCTGACAGGGGGCCAAGAGACCCAGTACTTC
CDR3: CASSTGGLTGGQETQYF

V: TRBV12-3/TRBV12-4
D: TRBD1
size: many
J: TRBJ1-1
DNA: TGTGCCAGCAGCTCAGGGGGGACAGCCTGGGCTGAAGCTTTCTTT
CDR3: CASSSGGTAWAEAFF

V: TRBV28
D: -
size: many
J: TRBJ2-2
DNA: TGTGCCAGCAGTTTATCAACAGGGTCCCCAACCGGGGAGCTGTTTTTT
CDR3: CASSLSTGSPTGELFF

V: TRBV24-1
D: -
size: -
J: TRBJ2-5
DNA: TGTGCCACCCAACCGAAACCCGGGGGCAGGGGGTTTAGGGAGACCCAGTACTTC
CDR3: CATQPKPGGRGFRETQYF

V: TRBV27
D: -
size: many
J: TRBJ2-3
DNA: TGTGCCAGCAGTCTCAGGATAACAGATACGCAGTATTTT
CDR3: CASSLRITDTQYF

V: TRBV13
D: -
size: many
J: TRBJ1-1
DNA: TGTGCCAGCAGCGCCCTTCAAGGGCAGAACACTGAAGCTTTCTTT
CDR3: CASSALQGQNTEAFF

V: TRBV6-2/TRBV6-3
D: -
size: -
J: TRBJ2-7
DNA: TGTGCCAGCAGTAGTCAGACAGGATACGAGCAGTACTTC
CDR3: CASSSQTGYEQYF

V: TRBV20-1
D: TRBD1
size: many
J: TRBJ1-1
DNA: TGCAGTGCTAGGCAGGGGGATGAAGCTTTCTTT
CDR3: CSARQGDEAFF

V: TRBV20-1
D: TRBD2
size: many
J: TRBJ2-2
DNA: TGCAGTGCTAGAAGAGCGGGGTACACCGGGGAGCTGTTTTTT
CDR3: CSARRAGYTGELFF

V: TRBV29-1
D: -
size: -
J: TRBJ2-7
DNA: TGCAGCGTAGCCAAGGAGCAGTACCACTTC
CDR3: CSVAKEQYHF

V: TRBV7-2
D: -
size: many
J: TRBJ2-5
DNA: TGTGCCAGCAGCTTCGACAGCCAAGAGACCCAGTACTTC
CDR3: CASSFDSQETQYF

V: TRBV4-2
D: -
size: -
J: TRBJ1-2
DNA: TGTGCCAGCAGCCAAGACCCCCAGGGGAGAGGCTATGGCTACACCTTC
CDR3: CASSQDPQGRGYGYTF

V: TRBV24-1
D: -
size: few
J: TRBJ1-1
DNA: TGTGCCACCAGTGATTTTTCCAGTTCCAAAGCTTTCTTT
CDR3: CATSDFSSSKAFF

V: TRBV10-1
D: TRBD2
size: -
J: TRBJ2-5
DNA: TGCGCCAGCAGCTCAGCGGGGGGGAAGGAGACCCAGTACTTC
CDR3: CASSSAGGKETQYF

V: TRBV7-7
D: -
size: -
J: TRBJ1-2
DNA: TGTGCTAGCAGCCCCATTGTCGATGGCTACACCTTC
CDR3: CASSPIVDGYTF

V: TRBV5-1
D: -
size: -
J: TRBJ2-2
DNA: TGCACCAGCAGCTCCCTTGGGGACACCGGGGAGCTGTTTTTT
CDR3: CTSSSLGDTGELFF

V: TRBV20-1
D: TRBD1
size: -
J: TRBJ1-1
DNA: TGCAGTGCTTCCGGGACAGGGAGCACTGAAGCTTTCTTT
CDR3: CSASGTGSTEAFF